The rows below give T cell receptor beta chains drawn from one sample of a study of T-cell reconstitution after alpha-beta-depleted transplantation in children. TCRdb reprocessed the PCR reads via MiXCR and lists one record per CDR3 protein. The table includes about 980,000 distinct CDR3 sequences, less than 30% detected once. The sequences come from PBMCs, mostly from graft donor cells, collected 360 days after TCRalphabeta/CD19-depleted stem cell transplant. These receptors were taken from a boy less than two years old who had a stem cell transplant for SCID, so the T cells may come from the graft donor. Each CDR3 is given with its conserved first and last residue. The D gene is left open where the match is weak. Expanded clones get a size class; other rows say once, few or many, or leave the size out.

d_call,clone_size,j_call,v_call,cdr3_aa,cdr3_nt
TRBD1,once,TRBJ2-5,TRBV5-1,CASSSIGTVKTQYF,TGCGCCAGCAGCTCGATCGGGACAGTTAAGACCCAGTACTTC
-,-,TRBJ2-5,TRBV4-3,CASSQDIEGTRATETQYF,TGCGCCAGCAGCCAAGATATCGAAGGGACGAGGGCTACAGAGACCCAGTACTTC
TRBD1,-,TRBJ2-7,TRBV20-1,CSAPKGGTGGREQYF,TGCAGTGCTCCGAAGGGGGGGACAGGGGGCAGGGAGCAGTACTTC
TRBD2,-,TRBJ2-3,TRBV20-1,CSATPSSGDTDTQYF,TGCAGTGCTACTCCCTCTAGCGGGGACACAGATACGCAGTATTTT
TRBD2,-,TRBJ2-3,TRBV20-1,CSARRASGLTDTQYF,TGCAGTGCTAGACGGGCTAGCGGACTCACAGATACGCAGTATTTT
-,few,TRBJ2-1,TRBV20-1,CSAKTRRDVVEQFF,TGCAGTGCTAAAACCCGGCGGGATGTAGTTGAGCAGTTCTTC
TRBD2,-,TRBJ2-3,TRBV6-5,CASSYDPAGGSTDTQYF,TGTGCCAGCAGTTACGACCCCGCCGGGGGGAGCACAGATACGCAGTATTTT
TRBD1,-,TRBJ2-1,TRBV15,CATSVGTAYNEQFF,TGTGCCACAAGTGTCGGGACAGCCTACAATGAGCAGTTCTTC
TRBD1,-,TRBJ1-6,TRBV9,CASSDEGTGGSPLHF,TGTGCCAGCAGCGACGAGGGGACAGGGGGGTCACCCCTCCACTTT
-,few,TRBJ2-7,TRBV6-1,CASRWTGSYEQYF,TGTGCCAGCAGATGGACGGGTTCCTACGAGCAGTACTTC
-,-,TRBJ1-5,TRBV20-1,CSAPLLGRGNQPQHF,TGCAGTGCTCCTCTTTTGGGGCGGGGGAATCAGCCCCAGCATTTT
-,-,TRBJ2-3,TRBV10-1,CASSGVGLRDTQYF,TGCGCCAGCAGTGGGGTTGGCCTCAGGGATACGCAGTATTTT
-,few,TRBJ1-2,TRBV28,CASTLGNYGYTF,TGTGCCAGCACCCTAGGGAACTATGGCTACACCTTC
TRBD2,-,TRBJ2-5,TRBV7-6,CASSRNGASGAETQYF,TGTGCCAGCAGCCGCAACGGGGCTAGCGGGGCCGAGACCCAGTACTTC
TRBD2,few,TRBJ2-1,TRBV14,CASSQGLAGSAEQFF,TGTGCCAGCAGCCAAGGACTAGCGGGGTCGGCGGAGCAGTTCTTC
-,few,TRBJ2-5,TRBV7-3,CASSLNRWETQYF,TGTGCCAGCAGCCTCAATAGGTGGGAGACCCAGTACTTC
-,-,TRBJ2-2,TRBV4-1,CASSQEVPGMRTGELFF,TGCGCCAGCAGCCAAGAGGTCCCGGGGATGAGGACCGGGGAGCTGTTTTTT
-,-,TRBJ2-3,TRBV3-1,CASSRQHADTQYF,TGTGCCAGCAGCCGACAGCATGCAGATACGCAGTATTTT
-,few,TRBJ1-5,TRBV7-2,CASSLVQGYAFQPQHF,TGTGCCAGCAGCTTGGTACAGGGATATGCGTTCCAGCCCCAGCATTTT
TRBD2,-,TRBJ2-2,TRBV12-3/TRBV12-4,CASSLSLRGLAGGPSGGELFF,TGTGCCAGCAGTTTAAGTCTCCGGGGACTAGCGGGGGGGCCAAGCGGTGGGGAGCTGTTTTTT
-,-,TRBJ2-1,TRBV4-2,CASSQDEAAYNEQFF,TGTGCCAGCAGCCAAGATGAGGCGGCCTACAATGAGCAGTTCTTC
-,-,TRBJ2-2,TRBV7-3,CASALGEWDTGELFF,TGTGCCAGCGCGTTAGGGGAGTGGGACACCGGGGAGCTGTTTTTT
TRBD1,many,TRBJ2-2,TRBV18,CASSAGQGATGELFF,TGTGCCAGCTCAGCCGGACAGGGGGCGACCGGGGAGCTGTTTTTT
-,-,TRBJ2-7,TRBV7-2,CASRARGVTYEQYF,TGTGCCAGCAGAGCCCGCGGGGTGACCTACGAGCAGTACTTC
-,-,TRBJ2-3,TRBV12-3/TRBV12-4,CASSPLVASTDTQYF,TGTGCCAGCAGCCCCTTGGTGGCTAGCACAGATACGCAGTATTTT
TRBD2,few,TRBJ2-5,TRBV24-1,CATSDRSYGGVRETQYF,TGTGCCACCAGTGATCGCTCATACGGGGGGGTGAGGGAGACCCAGTACTTC
TRBD2,many,TRBJ2-5,TRBV27,CASSRLAGGLQETQYF,TGTGCCAGCAGTAGACTAGCGGGGGGCCTCCAAGAGACCCAGTACTTC
-,few,TRBJ2-2,TRBV20-1,CSAPRVLPYTGELFF,TGCAGTGCCCCCCGGGTTTTGCCCTACACCGGGGAGCTGTTTTTT
-,few,TRBJ2-5,TRBV29-1,CSVEGVIKETQYF,TGCAGCGTTGAGGGGGTGATAAAAGAGACCCAGTACTTC
TRBD2,-,TRBJ2-3,TRBV12-3/TRBV12-4,CASTPGGSSTDTQYF,TGTGCCAGCACCCCCGGGGGGTCTAGCACAGATACGCAGTATTTT
-,few,TRBJ2-4,TRBV7-3,CASSLTDENIQYF,TGTGCCAGCAGCTTAACGGATGAAAACATTCAGTACTTC
TRBD1,-,TRBJ1-5,TRBV12-3/TRBV12-4,CASRPDRAFNQPQHF,TGTGCCAGCAGGCCCGACAGGGCGTTCAATCAGCCCCAGCATTTT